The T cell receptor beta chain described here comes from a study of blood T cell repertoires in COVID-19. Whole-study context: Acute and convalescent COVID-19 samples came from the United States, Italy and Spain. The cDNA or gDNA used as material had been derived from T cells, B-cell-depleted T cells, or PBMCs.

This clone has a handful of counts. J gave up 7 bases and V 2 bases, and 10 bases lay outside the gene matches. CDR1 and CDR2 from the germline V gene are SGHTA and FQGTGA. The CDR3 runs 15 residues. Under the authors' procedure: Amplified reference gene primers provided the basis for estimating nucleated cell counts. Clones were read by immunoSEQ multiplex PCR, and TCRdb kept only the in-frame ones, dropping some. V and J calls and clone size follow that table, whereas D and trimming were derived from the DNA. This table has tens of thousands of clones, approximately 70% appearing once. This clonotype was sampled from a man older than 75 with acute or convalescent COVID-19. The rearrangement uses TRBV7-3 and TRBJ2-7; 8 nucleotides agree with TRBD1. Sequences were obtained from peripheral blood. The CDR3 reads CASSLAPGQGEEQYF. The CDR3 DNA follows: TGTGCCAGCAGCTTAGCCCCCGGACAGGGAGAGGAGCAGTACTTC.